The rows below give T cell receptor beta chains drawn from one sample of a study of blood T cell repertoires in COVID-19. Data came from immunoSEQ multiplex PCR; TCRdb stores just in-frame clones and leaves some out. The sample carries around 310,000 clones, 80% to 90% recorded once. Input material: PBMCs or T cells enriched from blood (not recorded which). All receptors derive from a man younger than 45 who had recovered from COVID-19. Each CDR3 is given with its conserved first and last residue. Each record gives: J gene, D gene, V gene, clone size, CDR3 length, CDR3 protein, CDR3 DNA. The D gene is left open where the match is weak. Part of the rows lack a size; the others show once, few, many or a class for expanded clones.

TRBJ2-2	TRBD2	TRBV27	.	16	CASSFVTSGGTGELFF	TGTGCCAGCAGTTTTGTCACTAGCGGGGGCACCGGGGAGCTGTTTTTT
TRBJ2-5	TRBD1	TRBV5-4	.	16	CASSPGEDRVSETQYF	TGTGCCAGCAGCCCGGGTGAGGACAGGGTTTCAGAGACCCAGTACTTC
TRBJ1-6	.	TRBV20-1	.	17	CSASPLGGPSRGSPLHF	TGCAGTGCTAGTCCCCTCGGGGGTCCCTCAAGAGGGTCACCCCTCCACTTT
TRBJ1-4	TRBD1	TRBV19	.	16	CASRSIGTGVNEKLFF	TGTGCCAGTAGGAGCATCGGGACAGGCGTTAATGAAAAACTGTTTTTT
TRBJ2-7	.	TRBV14	.	15	CASSQVPGKEYEQYF	TGTGCCAGCAGCCAAGTGCCGGGGAAGGAATACGAGCAGTACTTC
TRBJ2-2	TRBD2	TRBV28	.	14	CASSFSGGTGELFF	TGTGCCAGCAGTTTTAGCGGGGGAACCGGGGAGCTGTTTTTT
TRBJ1-5	TRBD1	TRBV28	.	14	CASSGTGGGQPQHF	TGTGCCAGCAGCGGGACAGGGGGCGGTCAGCCCCAGCATTTT
TRBJ1-2	TRBD1	TRBV11-2	.	16	CASSLDPTGGSYGYTF	TGTGCCAGCAGCTTAGATCCGACAGGGGGCAGCTATGGCTACACCTTC
TRBJ1-6	TRBD1	TRBV27	.	17	CASSSLGGQGSYSPLHF	TGTGCCAGCAGTTCCCTAGGAGGACAGGGTAGTTATTCACCCCTCCACTTT
TRBJ1-5	.	TRBV19	.	14	CASSILRLRQPQHF	TGTGCCAGTAGTATATTGCGACTTCGCCAGCCCCAGCATTTT
TRBJ2-3	TRBD2	TRBV25-1	.	18	CASSPTSGGGSFTDTQYF	TGTGCCAGCAGCCCAACTAGCGGGGGGGGTTCTTTCACAGATACGCAGTATTTT
TRBJ1-4	TRBD1	TRBV5-4	.	16	CASSRRRTGGVEKLFF	TGTGCCAGCAGCCGACGTCGGACAGGGGGAGTGGAAAAACTGTTTTTT
TRBJ2-3	.	TRBV7-2	once	17	CASSLWGASTSTDTQYF	TGTGCCAGCAGCTTATGGGGTGCTAGCACTAGCACAGATACGCAGTATTTT
TRBJ1-6	.	TRBV6-4	.	15	CASSDSIGGGSPLHF	TGTGCCAGCAGTGACTCGATCGGGGGAGGTTCACCCCTCCACTTT
TRBJ1-5	.	TRBV2	.	15	CASTREASGSQPQHF	TGTGCCAGCACTCGGGAGGCCTCAGGCTCTCAGCCCCAGCATTTT
TRBJ1-1	.	TRBV3-1/TRBV3-2	.	12	CASSHAGTEAFF	TGTGCCAGCAGCCACGCCGGGACTGAAGCTTTCTTT
TRBJ2-1	.	TRBV27	.	14	CASSWQGSSNEQFF	TGTGCCAGCAGTTGGCAGGGATCCAGCAATGAGCAGTTCTTC
TRBJ1-3	.	TRBV28	.	16	CASSLGGLFSGNTIYF	TGTGCCAGCAGTTTAGGAGGACTGTTCTCTGGAAACACCATATATTTT
TRBJ1-5	.	TRBV12-3/TRBV12-4	few	13	CASSFISNQPQHF	TGTGCCAGCAGTTTCATTAGCAATCAGCCCCAGCATTTT
TRBJ2-2	.	TRBV5-1	.	14	CASSLGGGTGELFF	TGCGCCAGCAGCTTGGGGGGCGGAACCGGGGAGCTGTTTTTT
TRBJ2-6	TRBD1	TRBV15	.	17	CATLPGQSYSGANVLTF	TGTGCCACACTACCGGGACAGTCCTACTCTGGGGCCAACGTCCTGACTTTC
TRBJ2-7	.	TRBV4-1	.	15	CASSPSFRGSGEQYF	TGCGCCAGCAGCCCCTCGTTCCGGGGGTCCGGCGAGCAGTACTTC
TRBJ2-3	.	TRBV28	once	13	CASSWTSTDTQYF	TGTGCCAGCAGTTGGACTAGCACAGATACGCAGTATTTT
TRBJ2-5	.	TRBV5-1	.	14	CASSPGSLGETQYF	TGCGCCAGCAGCCCGGGTAGTTTAGGTGAGACCCAGTACTTC